Each of the 21 T cell receptor beta chains below was sequenced from the same sample in a study of PD-L1 blockade in urothelial cancer. Regarding time point: peripheral blood 6 weeks after treatment start. Assay: immunoSEQ multiplex PCR; the TCRdb copy retains only in-frame clones and omits some. Altogether approximately 110,000 clones are present, less than 95% being singletons, with the ten largest covering around 4%. The source material was PBMCs, sampled around atezolizumab (anti-PD-L1) treatment. These receptors originate from a man in his sixties with urothelial cancer.

This chain links TRBV12-2 with TRBJ2-1; the table's D call TRBD2 went unverified against the DNA. TRBV12-2 is a pseudogene locus. CDR3 length: 18 residues. The chain's CDR3 is CASRSSTSGRKSYNEQFF. Written as DNA, the CDR3 is TGTGCAAGTCGCTCGTCGACTAGCGGGAGGAAGTCCTACAATGAGCAGTTCTTC.

This chain connects TRBV6-1 to TRBJ2-1; the D gene is possibly TRBD2 (5 bases). Germline loops: CDR1 MNHNS, CDR2 SASEGT. The CDR3 loop spans 15 amino acids. With 2 bases removed from V and 5 bases from J, the gap between germline ends came to 13 bases. The CDR3: CASSEIGLAHNEQFF. As DNA, the CDR3 is TGTGCCAGCAGTGAAATAGGGCTAGCCCACAATGAGCAGTTCTTC.

This clone has a single count. The rearrangement links TRBV9 to TRBJ1-3; D perhaps matches TRBD1 (5 bases). In germline, CDR1 is SGDLS, CDR2 YYNGEE. CDR3 length: 16 residues. Trimming removed 0 bases from V and 2 bases from J, with 12 bases in between. The CDR3 DNA sequence: TGTGCCAGCAGCGTAGACCAGGGATTTGCTGGAAACACCATATATTTT. This sequence encodes CASSVDQGFAGNTIYF.

This clone came up once. The rearrangement uses TRBV7-6 and TRBJ2-3; D is unclear. Germline CDR1 SGHVS, CDR2 FNYEAQ. The V end lost 4 bases, the J end lost 0 bases, and 5 bases lay between the germline ends. The CDR3 totals 13 residues. The chain's CDR3 is CASSSPSTDTQYF. The CDR3 bases are TGTGCCAGCAGCTCTCCTAGCACAGATACGCAGTATTTT.

In its sample, this clone was seen once. V and J are TRBV5-4 and TRBJ1-1; a possible D gene is TRBD1 (5 bases). Germline CDR1 SGHNT, CDR2 YYREEE (reference sequence). Trimming shortened V by 4 bases and J by 7 bases, and 14 bases separated the two germline ends. The CDR3 covers 13 residues. The CDR3 loop reads CASSVRGSGEAFF. The CDR3 nucleotides are TGTGCCAGCAGCGTGCGGGGCAGTGGTGAAGCTTTCTTT.

The rearrangement uses TRBV6-6 and TRBJ1-1; no firm D call. V lost 2 bases and J lost 3, with 16 bases in between. The CDR3 has 16 residues. Germline-derived CDR1 and CDR2 are MNHNY and SVGAGI (reference sequence). The CDR3 reads CASSYPAFGADTEAFF. CDR3 in DNA: TGTGCCAGCAGTTACCCGGCGTTCGGCGCGGACACTGAAGCTTTCTTT.

This clone was observed a handful of times. This chain links TRBV2 with TRBJ2-7; D uncertain. CDR1 is SNHLY and CDR2 is FYNNEI in the germline V gene. Trimming took off 7 bases at V and 0 bases at J, with 10 bases between the two ends. The CDR3 has 13 amino acids. The CDR3 region is CASIAAISYEQYF. The CDR3 region has the DNA TGTGCCAGCATTGCGGCTATCTCCTACGAGCAGTACTTC.

The chain carries TRBV10-3 and TRBJ2-1; 7 bases line up with TRBD1. V dropped 8 bases and J dropped 2; count of bases not matched to a gene: 21. Germline CDR1 reads ENHRY; CDR2 reads SYGVKD. The CDR3 loop spans 19 amino acids. CDR3 loop: CAIQISAGGNVRTYNEQFF. CDR3 coding DNA: TGTGCCATCCAAATATCGGCAGGGGGTAATGTTAGGACCTACAATGAGCAGTTCTTC.

The chain uses TRBV29-1 and TRBJ2-3, with D possibly TRBD1 on 5 matching bases. Per germline, CDR1 SQVTM and CDR2 ANQGSEA. The V gene lost 6 bases and the J gene lost 4 bases, with 11 bases spanning the gap. This CDR3 spans 12 amino acids. CDR3 protein: CSVHPRADTQYF. CDR3 sequence (DNA): TGCAGCGTCCACCCCAGGGCAGATACGCAGTATTTT.

The V call is TRBV5-1, the J call TRBJ2-3, with D tentatively TRBD2 (6 bases). V was clipped by 3 bases and J by 0 bases, with 14 bases between them. The CDR3 sequence is 16 residues long. Germline V gives CDR1 SGHRS, CDR2 YFSETQ. The CDR3 DNA sequence: TGCGCCAGCAGCTCCCAACTAGCCGCTAGCACAGATACGCAGTATTTT. The encoded protein is CASSSQLAASTDTQYF. Full variable domain (rest looked up from reference TRBV5-1 and TRBJ2-3): KAGVTQTPRYLIKTRGQQVTLSCSPISGHRSVSWYQQTPGQGLQFLFEYFSETQRNKGNFPGRFSGRQFSNSRSEMNVSTLELGDSALYLCASSSQLAASTDTQYFGPGTRLTVL.

The chain recombines TRBV6-1 with TRBJ1-3; 8 bases are a match to TRBD1. Germline CDR1 reads MNHNS; CDR2 reads SASEGT. The CDR3 has 16 residues. After removal of 1 base from V and 0 bases from J, the junction contained 2 bases not matched to a gene. Here the CDR3 DNA reads TGTGCCAGCAGTGAAGGGGACAGGACCTCTGGAAACACCATATATTTT. Translation: CASSEGDRTSGNTIYF.

This clone has only one observation. CDR3 protein: CASRPGQGVASYTF. In DNA, the CDR3 is TGCGCCAGCAGACCCGGACAGGGGGTTGCGAGCTACACCTTC. V usage is TRBV5-1 and J usage is TRBJ1-2; 10 positions match TRBD1. The CDR3 is made up of 14 amino acids. The V and J ends lost 5 bases and 9 bases, in that order; junction bases with no gene match: 10. The germline V gene has CDR1 SGHRS and CDR2 YFSETQ.

The V call is TRBV28, the J call TRBJ1-3; D not resolved. Deletions cut 3 bases from V and 0 bases from J, with 3 bases between. This CDR3 region has 13 residues. Germline V gives CDR1 MDHEN, CDR2 SYDVKM. In DNA, the CDR3 is TGTGCCAGCAGTTTCGGCTCTGGAAACACCATATATTTT. Its protein is CASSFGSGNTIYF.

This clone was detected once. This sequence joins TRBV5-1 and TRBJ1-2, with D possibly TRBD1 on 6 matching bases. Germline values: CDR1 SGHRS, CDR2 YFSETQ. The CDR3 extends over 14 amino acids. With 0 bases removed from V and 8 bases from J, the gap between germline ends came to 14 bases. The CDR3 DNA follows: TGCGCCAGCAGCTTGGAAGGGGGAAGGAACGGCTACACCTTC. Its translation: CASSLEGGRNGYTF.

The rearrangement joins TRBV11-2 to TRBJ2-5, with 7 bases fitting TRBD1. V trimming: 6 bases; J trimming: 5 bases; junction bases outside the gene matches: 12. Germline CDR1 reads SGHAT; CDR2 reads FQNNGV. The CDR3 runs to 15 residues. The CDR3 is CASRTGAVTRETQYF. The CDR3 nucleotides are TGTGCCAGCAGAACAGGGGCGGTAACTAGGGAGACCCAGTACTTC.

The V gene is TRBV27, the J gene TRBJ2-5, with TRBD2 matching 11 bases. The ends lost 2 bases at V and 0 bases at J; junction bases unmatched: 14. Per the germline V gene, CDR1 is MNHEY and CDR2 is SMNVEV (reference sequence). The CDR3 is 20 residues long. The CDR3 loop reads CASSLRGLASGGWDQETQYF. DNA for the CDR3: TGTGCCAGCAGTTTAAGGGGCCTGGCTAGCGGGGGGTGGGACCAAGAGACCCAGTACTTC.

V is TRBV5-1 and J is TRBJ2-1, with TRBD1 matching over 9 bases. The length of the CDR3 is 16 residues. Looked up from germline, CDR1 is SGHRS and CDR2 is YFSETQ. After removal of 0 bases from V and 2 bases from J, the junction contained 3 bases not matched to a gene. CDR3: CASSLGTGEAYNEQFF. The CDR3 nucleotides are TGCGCCAGCAGCTTGGGGACAGGGGAAGCCTACAATGAGCAGTTCTTC. The full variable domain, its missing parts supplied by reference TRBV5-1 and TRBJ2-1, is KAGVTQTPRYLIKTRGQQVTLSCSPISGHRSVSWYQQTPGQGLQFLFEYFSETQRNKGNFPGRFSGRQFSNSRSEMNVSTLELGDSALYLCASSLGTGEAYNEQFFGPGTRLTVL.

The chain uses TRBV4-2 and TRBJ2-1; 12 bases fit TRBD1. Per germline, CDR1 LGHNA and CDR2 YNFKEQ. V dropped 4 bases and J dropped 10; count of bases not matched to a gene: 11. The CDR3 runs to 16 residues. The CDR3 sequence: CASSRTTGTGGGEQFF. For the CDR3, the DNA is TGTGCCAGCAGCCGAACTACCGGGACAGGGGGCGGCGAGCAGTTCTTC.

The chain is built from TRBV5-8 and TRBJ1-2; tentatively, D is TRBD1 (5 bases). V was cut by 5 bases and J by 5 bases, with 13 bases left in between. The germline CDR1 and CDR2 sequences are SGHTS and YDEGEE. This CDR3 comprises 13 residues. The CDR3 here is CASSSDTFYGYTF. The CDR3 DNA reads TGTGCCAGCAGTTCGGACACCTTTTATGGCTACACCTTC. Together with reference TRBV5-8 and TRBJ1-2, the CDR3 gives the full variable domain: EAGVTQSPTHLIKTRGQQATLRCSPISGHTSVYWYQQALGLGLQFLLWYDEGEERNRGNFPPRFSGRQFPNYSSELNVNALELEDSALYLCASSSDTFYGYTFGSGTRLTVV.

The V gene is TRBV28, the J gene TRBJ2-7, with 7 bases aligning to TRBD2. V was pared by 5 bases and J by 0 bases, with 1 base of the junction left unmatched. The CDR3 has 13 residues. Germline V CDR1 and CDR2: MDHEN, SYDVKM. CDR3 bases: TGTGCCAGCAGTGGCGGGAGCTCCTACGAGCAGTACTTC. Its protein product is CASSGGSSYEQYF.

The rearrangement uses TRBV5-1 and TRBJ2-3; D is possibly TRBD2 (5 bases). In germline, CDR1 is SGHRS, CDR2 YFSETQ. Trimming stripped 0 bases from V and 0 bases from J, with 11 bases between. CDR3 length equals 16 residues. CDR3: CASSLAGSASTDTQYF. For the CDR3, the DNA is TGCGCCAGCAGCTTGGCGGGGTCGGCTAGCACAGATACGCAGTATTTT.